Listed below are T cell receptor beta chains from one sample, sequenced in a study of cytomegalovirus exposure and HLA in healthy donors. Method: immunoSEQ multiplex PCR; TCRdb's copy keeps in-frame clones and lacks some. The profile shows around 160,000 clones, around 75% of them singletons. What was sequenced was PBMCs. These receptors were collected from a male donor in good health and CMV-seronegative. Each CDR3 is given with its conserved first and last residue.

>TRBV7-8|TRBJ2-7
CASSLGRDTYEQYF
>TRBV7-2|TRBJ2-3
CASSEQGSDTQYF
>TRBV4-1|TRBJ2-5
CASSQDWKGETQYF
>TRBV29-1|TRBJ1-1
CSGTNTEAFF
>TRBV6-4|TRBJ1-4
CASSEKPGANEKLFF
>TRBV30|TRBJ2-3
CAWSPQGRPYF
>TRBV6-1|TRBJ2-3
CASSEASGRADTQYF
>TRBV25-1|TRBJ1-1
CASSEAGVKWAEAFF
>TRBV7-9|TRBJ1-4
CASSSGSGQGGREKLFF
>TRBV5-1|TRBJ1-2
CASSLEAGPGGYTF
>TRBV6-1|TRBJ1-3
CASSEEVGGPNIIYF
>TRBV11-3|TRBJ2-5
CASSARPGLAGGQETQYF
>TRBV19|TRBJ1-5
CASRAGTGDNQPQHF
>TRBV9|TRBJ2-3
CASSVAVDSTDTQYF
>TRBV7-3|TRBJ1-2
CASSDDRVGGYTF
>TRBV28|TRBJ2-7
CASRGQGQTSYEQYF
>TRBV27|TRBJ2-7
CASTPYQGLGEQYF
>TRBV5-1|TRBJ2-1
CASSLTGASEGNEQFF
>TRBV6-4|TRBJ2-5
CASSQGAEETQYF
>TRBV7-2|TRBJ1-2
CASSEGQGSNYGYTF
>TRBV7-2|TRBJ1-3
CASSLQVLSGNTIYF
>TRBV6-1|TRBJ1-4
CASSIQTGEKLFF
>TRBV6-5|TRBJ1-2
CASSYRQYGYTF
>TRBV4-1|TRBJ2-6
CASSQEIIASGANVLTF
>TRBV11-2|TRBJ1-1
CASSQWPEQGTGGTEAFF
>TRBV7-8|TRBJ1-5
CASSLAGTPYSNQPQHF
>TRBV4-1|TRBJ2-1
CASSQPGQGPTWQFF
>TRBV19|TRBJ2-7
CASRRQGRYEQYF
>TRBV4-1|TRBJ2-6
CASSPGQVVAGANVLTF
>TRBV5-5|TRBJ2-7
CASSLVQGSSYEQYF
>TRBV14|TRBJ1-2
CASSQGWSTAYYGYTF
>TRBV5-6|TRBJ1-5
CASSLQGALPYSNQPQHF
>TRBV18|TRBJ2-1
CASSPPGQASYNEQFF
>TRBV18|TRBJ2-5
CASSLNRAETQYF
>TRBV6-5|TRBJ1-6
CASSSSGTGNSPLHF
>TRBV27|TRBJ2-5
CASSLHRVREQYF
>TRBV6-5|TRBJ2-2
CASRDVLGTGELFF
>TRBV4-1|TRBJ1-4
CASSRTPSGANEKLFF
>TRBV5-1|TRBJ2-6
CASSSKGTNSGANVLTF
>TRBV28|TRBJ1-2
CASSRRGYGYTF
>TRBV21-1|TRBJ2-2
CASSTNRGLAGGYNTGELFF
>TRBV9|TRBJ1-1
CASRLGEGTEAFF
>TRBV6-5|TRBJ2-2
CASRLADGELFF
>TRBV7-9|TRBJ2-3
CASSFGQVVTDTQYF
>TRBV7-6|TRBJ2-5
CASSLAGQLRETQYF
>TRBV6-5|TRBJ2-7
CASSYTNTPYEQYF
>TRBV27|TRBJ1-5
CASSLSGTYGEPQHF
>TRBV18|TRBJ2-1
CASSPSGDYNEQFF
>TRBV20-1|TRBJ2-5
CSAPQTGTQYF
>TRBV2|TRBJ2-3
CASSARLAGLTDTQYF
>TRBV25-1|TRBJ2-1
CASSISVPGGQFF
>TRBV5-8|TRBJ1-2
CASSRTGDFNYGYTF